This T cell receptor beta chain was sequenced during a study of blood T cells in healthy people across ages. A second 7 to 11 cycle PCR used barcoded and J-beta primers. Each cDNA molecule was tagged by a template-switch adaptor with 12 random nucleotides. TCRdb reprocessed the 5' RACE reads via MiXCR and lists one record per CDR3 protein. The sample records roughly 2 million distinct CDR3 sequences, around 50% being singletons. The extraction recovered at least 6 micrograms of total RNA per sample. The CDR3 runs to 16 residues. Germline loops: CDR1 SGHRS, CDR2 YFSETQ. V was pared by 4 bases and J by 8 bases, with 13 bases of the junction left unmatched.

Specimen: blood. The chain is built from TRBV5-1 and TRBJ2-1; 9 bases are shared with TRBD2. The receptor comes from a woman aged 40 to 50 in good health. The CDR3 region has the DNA TGCGCCAGCAGCGGCAGGGGCGGGGGGGCCTTCGATGAGCAGTTCTTC. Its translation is CASSGRGGGAFDEQFF.